This passage covers 2 T cell receptor beta chains from one sample sequenced in a study of shared clonotypes between healthy human individuals. Assay used: immunoSEQ multiplex PCR; TCRdb lists only in-frame clones, some missing. The table has 2,500,000 or so clones, approximately 92% seen once. Specimen: naive CD4+ T cells sorted from blood. Subset defined: CD45RA+ positively selected. These receptors were taken from a man aged 18 to 30 in good health.

The DNA for the CDR3 is TGTGCCAGCAGCTCCGACTTTTCACAGTACTTC. Its translation is CASSSDFSQYF. This chain connects TRBV7-9 to TRBJ2-5, with no clear D. CDR1 and CDR2 from the germline V gene are SEHNR and FQNEAQ (reference sequence). The CDR3 totals 11 residues. The V and J ends lost 4 bases and 11 bases respectively, with 11 bases between them. The variable domain in full, with the rest retrieved from reference TRBV7-9 and TRBJ2-5, is DTGVSQNPRHKITKRGQNVTFRCDPISEHNRLYWYRQTLGQGPEFLTYFQNEAQLEKSRLLSDRFSAERPKGSFSTLEIQRTEQGDSAMYLCASSSDFSQYFGPGTRLLVL.

This clone was recorded only once. The V gene is TRBV5-6, the J gene TRBJ2-5; possibly TRBD2 for D (5 bases). Germline lookup yields CDR1 SGHDT and CDR2 YYEEEE. The CDR3 length is 13 residues. Trimming took 5 bases from V and 1 from J, leaving 9 bases between them. CDR3: CASSGRGQETQYF. The DNA for the CDR3 is TGTGCCAGCAGTGGACGGGGCCAAGAGACCCAGTACTTC.